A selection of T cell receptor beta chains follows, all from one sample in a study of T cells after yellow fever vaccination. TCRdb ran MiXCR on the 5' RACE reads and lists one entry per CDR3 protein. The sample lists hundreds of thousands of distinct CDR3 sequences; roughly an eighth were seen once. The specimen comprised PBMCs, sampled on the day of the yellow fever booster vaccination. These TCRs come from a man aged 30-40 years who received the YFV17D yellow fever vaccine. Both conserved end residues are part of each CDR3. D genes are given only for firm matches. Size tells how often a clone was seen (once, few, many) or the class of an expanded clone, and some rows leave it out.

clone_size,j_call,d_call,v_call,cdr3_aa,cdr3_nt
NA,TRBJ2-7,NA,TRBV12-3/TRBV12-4,CASSLGQETYEQYF,TGTGCCAGCAGTTTAGGACAGGAGACCTACGAGCAGTACTTC
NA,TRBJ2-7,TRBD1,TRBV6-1,CASSRWDRDYEQYF,TGTGCCAGCAGTAGATGGGACAGGGACTACGAGCAGTACTTC
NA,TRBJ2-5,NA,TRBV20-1,CSAFQTYQETQYF,TGCAGTGCTTTTCAGACGTACCAAGAGACCCAGTACTTC
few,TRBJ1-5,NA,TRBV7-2,CASQSAGGNQPQHF,TGTGCCAGCCAAAGCGCAGGAGGCAATCAGCCCCAGCATTTT
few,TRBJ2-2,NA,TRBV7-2,CASGGTLNTGELFF,TGTGCCAGCGGGGGAACTTTGAACACCGGGGAGCTGTTTTTT
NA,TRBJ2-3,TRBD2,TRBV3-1,CASSQETSGRALTQYF,TGTGCCAGCAGCCAGGAGACTAGCGGGAGGGCCTTGACGCAGTATTTT
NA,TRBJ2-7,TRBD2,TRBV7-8,CASSSGTRRHEQYF,TGTGCCAGCAGCTCCGGGACTAGACGCCACGAGCAGTACTTC
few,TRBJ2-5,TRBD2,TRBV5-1,CASSRTTIAGEQETQYF,TGCGCCAGCAGCCGAACAACGATAGCGGGAGAACAAGAGACCCAGTACTTC
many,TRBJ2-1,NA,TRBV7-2,CASSLGGLGPAEQFF,TGTGCCAGCAGCTTAGGTGGTCTCGGTCCTGCTGAGCAGTTCTTC
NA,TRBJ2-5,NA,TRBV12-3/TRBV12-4,CASSFGPAQETQYF,TGTGCCAGCAGTTTTGGCCCCGCCCAAGAGACCCAGTACTTC
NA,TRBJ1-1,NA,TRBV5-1,CASSATASEAFF,TGCGCCAGCAGCGCAACAGCGAGTGAAGCTTTCTTT
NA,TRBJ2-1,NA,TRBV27,CAFLVKDEQFF,TGTGCTTTCCTGGTTAAAGATGAGCAGTTCTTC
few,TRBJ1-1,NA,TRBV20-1,CSARKTGTNTEAFF,TGCAGTGCCCGAAAGACAGGTACGAACACTGAAGCTTTCTTT
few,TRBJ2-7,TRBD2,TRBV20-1,CSARDPWTSGIGEQYF,TGCAGTGCTAGAGATCCCTGGACTAGCGGGATTGGCGAGCAGTACTTC
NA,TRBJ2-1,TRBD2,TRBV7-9,CASSRRGVASGYNEQFF,TGTGCCAGCAGCCGCCGGGGGGTGGCTAGCGGTTACAATGAGCAGTTCTTC
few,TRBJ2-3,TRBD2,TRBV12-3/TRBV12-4,CASSSGLAGPDTQYF,TGTGCCAGCAGTTCGGGACTAGCGGGACCAGATACGCAGTATTTT
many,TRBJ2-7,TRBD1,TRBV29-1,CSGTGEGYEQYF,TGCAGCGGCACAGGGGAAGGCTACGAGCAGTACTTC
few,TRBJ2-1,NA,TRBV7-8,CASSPQPWTRDEQFF,TGTGCCAGCAGCCCCCAACCCTGGACGAGGGATGAGCAGTTCTTC
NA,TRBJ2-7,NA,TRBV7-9,CASSSRPARFYEQYF,TGTGCCAGCAGCTCCCGACCCGCCCGATTCTACGAGCAGTACTTC
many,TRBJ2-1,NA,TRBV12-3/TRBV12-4,CASWRGNEQFF,TGTGCCAGCTGGCGAGGTAATGAGCAGTTCTTC
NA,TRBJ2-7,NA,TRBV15,CATSIDSFYEHYF,TGTGCCACCAGCATCGACAGTTTCTACGAGCATTACTTC
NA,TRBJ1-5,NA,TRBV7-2,CASSLAEGTGNNQPQHF,TGTGCCAGCAGCTTAGCGGAGGGGACCGGAAACAATCAGCCCCAGCATTTT
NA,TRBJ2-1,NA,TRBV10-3,CAINADSGSNEQFF,TGTGCCATAAATGCTGATAGTGGGAGCAATGAGCAGTTCTTC
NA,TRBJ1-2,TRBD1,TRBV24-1,CATSDLDRDPPNYGYTF,TGTGCCACCAGTGACTTGGACAGGGATCCGCCTAACTATGGCTACACCTTC
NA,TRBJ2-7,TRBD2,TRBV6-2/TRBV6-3,CASSYSPQLAGGGEQYF,TGTGCCAGCAGTTACTCGCCCCAACTAGCGGGAGGTGGCGAGCAGTACTTC
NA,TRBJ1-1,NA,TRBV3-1,CASSQAWTSNTEAFF,TGTGCCAGCAGCCAAGCCTGGACTTCGAACACTGAAGCTTTCTTT
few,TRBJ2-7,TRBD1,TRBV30,CAGAGGSYEQYF,TGTGCCGGGGCAGGGGGCTCCTACGAGCAGTACTTC
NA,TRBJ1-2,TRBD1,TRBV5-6,CASSLFDRAEIYGYTF,TGTGCCAGCAGCTTATTCGACAGGGCCGAAATATATGGCTACACCTTC
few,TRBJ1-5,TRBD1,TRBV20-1,CSARETTRGSNQPQHF,TGCAGTGCTAGGGAAACCACCAGGGGGAGCAATCAGCCCCAGCATTTT
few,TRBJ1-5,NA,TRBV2,CASSEQDQPQHF,TGTGCCAGCAGTGAACAGGATCAGCCCCAGCATTTT
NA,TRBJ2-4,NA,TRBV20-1,CSARSPGSIAKNIQYF,TGCAGTGCTAGGTCCCCAGGAAGCATAGCCAAAAACATTCAGTACTTC
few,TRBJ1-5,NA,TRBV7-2,CASSLGLHQPQHF,TGTGCCAGCAGCTTAGGGCTACATCAGCCCCAGCATTTT
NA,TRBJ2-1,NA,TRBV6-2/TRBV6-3,CASSYSLREQFF,TGTGCCAGCAGTTATTCCCTCCGTGAGCAGTTCTTC
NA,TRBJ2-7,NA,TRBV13,CDSSSLEGGDEQYF,TGTGACAGCAGCTCCCTAGAAGGCGGGGACGAGCAGTACTTC
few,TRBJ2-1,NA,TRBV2,CASTTGHEQFF,TGTGCCAGCACCACGGGCCATGAGCAGTTCTTC
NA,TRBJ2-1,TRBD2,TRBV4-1,CASSQGVGGRIYNEQFF,TGCGCCAGCAGCCAAGGGGTAGGCGGGAGGATCTACAATGAGCAGTTCTTC
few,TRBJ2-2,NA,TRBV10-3,CAISGTRVGNTGELFF,TGTGCCATCAGTGGGACTCGGGTCGGTAACACCGGGGAGCTGTTTTTT
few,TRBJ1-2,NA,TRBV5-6,CASSSDTNYGYTF,TGTGCCAGCAGCTCGGACACAAACTATGGCTACACCTTC
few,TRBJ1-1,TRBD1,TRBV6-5,CASSWDSKNTEAFF,TGTGCCAGCAGTTGGGACAGTAAAAACACTGAAGCTTTCTTT